This entry describes one T cell receptor (beta chain). This record belongs to a study of blood T cell repertoires in COVID-19. As for the study in general: Samples taken during acute and convalescent COVID-19 were collected in the United States, Italy and Spain.

TCRdb's table, derived via immunoSEQ multiplex PCR, lists solely in-frame clones and lacks some. This sample has roughly 110,000 clones, with around 90% found just once. Germline-derived CDR1 and CDR2 are MNHEY and SVGAGI. The CDR3 contains 16 residues. Trimming cost V 0 bases and J 0 bases, with 9 bases left between them. This TCR was recovered from a woman aged 45-65 years with acute or convalescent COVID-19. The J gene is TRBJ1-5, the V gene TRBV6-5; a possible D gene is TRBD1 (5 bases). Sequenced material: peripheral blood. Here the CDR3 reads CASSYSIRASNQPQHF. CDR3 bases: TGTGCCAGCAGTTACTCGATCAGGGCTAGCAATCAGCCCCAGCATTTT.